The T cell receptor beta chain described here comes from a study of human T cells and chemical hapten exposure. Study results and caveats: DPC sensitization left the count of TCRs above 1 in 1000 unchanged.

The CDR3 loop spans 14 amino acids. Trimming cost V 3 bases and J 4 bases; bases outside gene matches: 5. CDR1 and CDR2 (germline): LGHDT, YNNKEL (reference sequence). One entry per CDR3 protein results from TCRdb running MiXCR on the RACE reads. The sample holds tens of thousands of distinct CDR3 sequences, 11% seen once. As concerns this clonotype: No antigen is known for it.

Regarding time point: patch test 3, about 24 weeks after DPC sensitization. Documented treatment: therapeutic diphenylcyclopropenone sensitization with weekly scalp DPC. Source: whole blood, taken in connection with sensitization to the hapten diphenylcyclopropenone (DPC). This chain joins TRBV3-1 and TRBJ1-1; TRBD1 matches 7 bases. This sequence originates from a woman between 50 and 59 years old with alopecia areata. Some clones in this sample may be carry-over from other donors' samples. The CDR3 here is CASSQTGQLTEAFF. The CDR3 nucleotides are TGTGCCAGCAGCCAGACGGGACAGCTCACTGAAGCTTTCTTT.